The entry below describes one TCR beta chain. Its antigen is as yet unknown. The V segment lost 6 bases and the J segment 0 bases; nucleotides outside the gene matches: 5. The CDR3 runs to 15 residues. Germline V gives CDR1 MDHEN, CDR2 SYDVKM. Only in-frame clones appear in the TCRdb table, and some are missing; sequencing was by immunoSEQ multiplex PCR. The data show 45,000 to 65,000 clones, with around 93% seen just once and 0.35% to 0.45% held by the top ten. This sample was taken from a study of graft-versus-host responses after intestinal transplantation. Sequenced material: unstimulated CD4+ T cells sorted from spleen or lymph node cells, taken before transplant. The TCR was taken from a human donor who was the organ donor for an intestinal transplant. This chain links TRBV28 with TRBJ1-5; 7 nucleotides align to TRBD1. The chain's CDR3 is CASSGQASSNQPQHF. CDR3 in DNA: TGTGCCAGCAGCGGACAGGCTTCTAGCAATCAGCCCCAGCATTTT.